The present T cell receptor (beta chain) was sequenced within a study of shared clonotypes between healthy human individuals. As for the study in general: Donors had three CD4 naive, three CD4 memory, two CD8 naive and one CD8 memory plate apiece.

Germline assignment: CDR1 ENHRY and CDR2 SYGVKD. V shed 7 bases and J shed 8 bases, with 12 bases lying between them. The length of the CDR3 is 12 residues. The investigators split CD4+ cells into a CD45RA+ naive subset and a CD45RA-negative memory subset. Method: immunoSEQ multiplex PCR; TCRdb's copy keeps in-frame clones and lacks some. The table has about 2 million clones, around 95% seen once; the top ten hold 0.13%. The source of this sequence is a young man in good health. The J gene is TRBJ2-1, the V gene TRBV10-3; the D is unclear. Sequenced input: naive CD4+ T cells sorted from blood. The subset here: CD45RA+ positively selected. CDR3 amino acids: CAIKAVDDEQFF. CDR3 nucleotide sequence: TGTGCCATCAAGGCGGTAGACGATGAGCAGTTCTTC.